A selection of T cell receptor beta chains follows, all from one sample in a study of neurological immune-mediated disorders. TCRdb reprocessed the 5' RACE reads with MiXCR, giving one entry per CDR3 protein. This table has approximately 50,000 distinct CDR3 sequences, approximately 10% appearing once. Sequenced: PBMCs. Every receptor here comes from a man in his sixties or seventies with HTLV-1-associated myelopathy (HAM/TSP). CDR3s include the opening cysteine and the closing phenylalanine or tryptophan. A D gene is named only where the DNA matches it firmly.

j_call d_call v_call cdr3_aa
TRBJ2-5 . TRBV20-1 CSAAEGETQYF
TRBJ2-7 . TRBV10-3 CAIPYLGGQYF
TRBJ2-7 . TRBV20-1 CSVPSGGNTYEQYF
TRBJ2-2 . TRBV20-1 CSAQGPGELFF
TRBJ2-3 TRBD1 TRBV29-1 CSVGTGTGADTQYF
TRBJ1-1 . TRBV27 CASNHYQSAEAFF
TRBJ2-7 TRBD1 TRBV5-1 CASSRAGTGLSEQYF
TRBJ2-2 TRBD2 TRBV5-1 CANSLGLYTGELFF
TRBJ2-2 . TRBV10-3 CAIKTSGAGELFF
TRBJ2-2 . TRBV18 CASSRIENTGELFF
TRBJ2-3 TRBD2 TRBV12-3/TRBV12-4 CASSKLAVSAHTQYF
TRBJ2-1 TRBD2 TRBV2 CASSESSGSLGDEQFF
TRBJ2-7 . TRBV5-1 CASSLSGTYEQYF
TRBJ1-1 . TRBV12-3/TRBV12-4 CASSFAEYTEAFF
TRBJ2-3 TRBD1 TRBV20-1 CSAESPRGLRTDTQYF
TRBJ2-7 . TRBV7-2 CASSSGAESSYEQYF
TRBJ2-2 TRBD2 TRBV12-3/TRBV12-4 CASRRTSGSGGELFF
TRBJ2-3 . TRBV2 CASSGIFTDTQYF
TRBJ1-2 TRBD1 TRBV2 CASSGLTGIGGYTF
TRBJ2-1 . TRBV27 CASTNGGSNEQFF
TRBJ2-7 . TRBV27 CASSSRDSYEQYF
TRBJ2-2 TRBD2 TRBV7-3 CASSPSGLAEEVLFF
TRBJ1-2 TRBD1 TRBV7-9 CVSRRGDRGPLYGYTF
TRBJ2-1 TRBD1 TRBV5-1 CASSLAGRGYEQFF
TRBJ2-7 TRBD1 TRBV7-9 CASSSGQGSYEQYF
TRBJ1-2 TRBD1 TRBV3-1 CASSRETGTNYGYTF
TRBJ2-5 TRBD1 TRBV7-9 CASSLSGGPETRYF
TRBJ2-7 . TRBV18 CASSDYGQYEQYF
TRBJ2-5 . TRBV18 CASSPYSEETQYF
TRBJ2-6 . TRBV4-1 CASSQGAVLSGANVLTF
TRBJ2-7 . TRBV29-1 CSVVRGTYEQYF
TRBJ2-5 . TRBV18 CASSPFQGREETQYF
TRBJ2-7 . TRBV6-2/TRBV6-3 CASSVRDISYEQYF
TRBJ2-6 TRBD1 TRBV4-1 CASSRQQGALAVFSGANVLTF
TRBJ2-1 . TRBV12-3/TRBV12-4 CASSSGEQFF
TRBJ2-3 . TRBV5-1 CASSADVRVGTDTQYF
TRBJ2-1 . TRBV5-1 CASSRPGPYNEQFF
TRBJ2-1 TRBD2 TRBV12-3/TRBV12-4 CASRAGTRDNEQFF
TRBJ2-7 . TRBV27 CASSFSTYEQYF
TRBJ2-3 . TRBV18 CASSPPGAGAQRDTQYF
TRBJ2-2 . TRBV25-1 CASSWTGTITGELFF
TRBJ1-5 . TRBV28 CASSLGGGSQPQHF
TRBJ2-7 TRBD1 TRBV4-1 CASSQDRGAYEQYF
TRBJ1-5 TRBD1 TRBV4-3 CASSQVWGQGYYQPQHF
TRBJ1-6 TRBD1 TRBV4-3 CASSQQGAVGNSPLHF
TRBJ2-1 TRBD2 TRBV6-5 CASSQRTSGECEQFF
TRBJ2-3 . TRBV7-2 CASSPSPGGYTQYF
TRBJ2-1 TRBD1 TRBV5-1 CASSLLGQTEQFF
TRBJ2-3 . TRBV5-1 CASSLESPTDTQYF
TRBJ2-1 . TRBV5-1 CASSFTLQGTYNEQFF
TRBJ1-1 TRBD1 TRBV4-1 CASSPSTGANTEAFF
TRBJ2-1 . TRBV7-2 CASSSQTSFGEQFF
TRBJ2-2 TRBD2 TRBV2 CATEEGLRGELFF
TRBJ2-1 . TRBV12-3/TRBV12-4 CASSIYGFAPGNEQFF
TRBJ1-1 TRBD1 TRBV19 CASSIGYGTGFMNTEAFF
TRBJ2-7 TRBD2 TRBV5-1 CASSLRLAGSYEQYF